The 11 T cell receptor beta chains listed next were all sequenced from one sample in a study of neoadjuvant anti-PD-1 for oral cavity cancer. TCRdb keeps only in-frame clones here, not all; method: immunoSEQ multiplex PCR. The sample consists of fewer than 70,000 clones, under 85% of them appearing once. This material consisted of PBMCs, taken before nivolumab (anti-PD-1) treatment. The receptors shown here come from a person between 40 and 80 years old with oral cavity squamous cell carcinoma.

This chain uses TRBV12-5 with TRBJ2-7; 8 bases are a match to TRBD1. Germline V gene lookup returns CDR1 LGHNT and CDR2 FRNRAP. This CDR3 has 14 residues. V gave up 7 bases and J gave up 3 bases; unmatched junction bases: 8. For the CDR3, the DNA is TGTGCTAGTGCTCCGGACAGGGACTTCTACGAGCAGTACTTC. Protein product: CASAPDRDFYEQYF.

The rearrangement links TRBV6-4 to TRBJ1-1; 8 positions match TRBD1. With V trimmed by 2 bases and J by 10 bases, 3 bases remained unmatched. Germline CDR1 and CDR2: MRHNA and SNTAGT. CDR3 length: 12 amino acids. The CDR3 sequence: CASSDLQGVAFF. The CDR3 DNA follows: TGTGCCAGCAGTGACCTACAGGGGGTAGCTTTCTTT.

This chain uses TRBV11-2 with TRBJ2-2; D is perhaps TRBD1 (6 bases). Trimming took 0 bases from V and 4 from J, leaving 12 bases between them. CDR3 length: 16 residues. Germline V gives CDR1 SGHAT, CDR2 FQNNGV. Here the CDR3 reads CASSLDQGGFTGELFF. The CDR3 coding sequence is TGTGCCAGCAGCTTAGATCAAGGGGGATTCACCGGGGAGCTGTTTTTT.

This clone was recorded a few times. This chain connects TRBV7-8 to TRBJ2-1, with D hard to call. Germline CDR1 is SGHVS and CDR2 is FQNEAQ. Trimming left V 4 bases short and J 3 bases short, with 13 bases between. This CDR3 has 15 residues. CDR3 DNA sequence: TGTGCCAGCAGCTACATAGCCGACCTCTACAATGAGCAGTTCTTC. It specifies CASSYIADLYNEQFF. The full variable domain, rest sourced from reference TRBV7-8 and TRBJ2-1, is GAGVSQSPRYKVAKRGQDVALRCDPISGHVSLFWYQQALGQGPEFLTYFQNEAQLDKSGLPSDRFFAERPEGSVSTLKIQRTQQEDSAVYLCASSYIADLYNEQFFGPGTRLTVL.

The gene calls are TRBV9 and TRBJ2-6; D is unclear. Germline CDR1 reads SGDLS; CDR2 reads YYNGEE. There are 19 residues in the CDR3. V lost 3 bases and J lost 0, with 19 bases in between. For the CDR3, the DNA is TGTGCCAGCAGCGAGGCCCTCGGGCTTCCCTACTCTGGGGCCAACGTCCTGACTTTC. Translation: CASSEALGLPYSGANVLTF.

J is TRBJ1-6 and V is TRBV27, with D tentatively TRBD1 (6 bases). CDR1 and CDR2 from the germline V gene are MNHEY and SMNVEV (reference sequence). V was cut by 0 bases and J by 8 bases, with 17 bases left in between. This CDR3 is built from 17 residues. In DNA form, the CDR3 reads TGTGCCAGCAGTTTATCCAGGGGAGCCTCCCTCCATTCACCCCTCCACTTT. It specifies CASSLSRGASLHSPLHF.

To note about this clone: Being one base from a much bigger clone, this may be a read error. The chain combines TRBV4-2 with TRBJ1-4; D gene unclear. The V and J ends lost 4 bases and 8 bases respectively, with 20 bases between them. Germline V gene lookup returns CDR1 LGHNA and CDR2 YNFKEQ. The CDR3 is made up of 16 amino acids. CDR3 protein: CASSLSSEGRREKLFF. CDR3 DNA: TGTGCCAGCAGCCTCTCTAGCGAGGGTAGGAGGGAAAAACTGTTTTTT.

In DNA, the CDR3 is TGTGCCAGCAGCTTTAAACCTAGCGGGGGTTACAATGAGCAGTTCTTC. Translating it yields CASSFKPSGGYNEQFF. The chain uses TRBV5-6 and TRBJ2-1; TRBD2 matches at 10 bases. Germline V gene sequence: CDR1 SGHDT, CDR2 YYEEEE. Unmatched junction bases numbered 6, after V lost 2 bases and J lost 4 bases. The CDR3 runs to 16 residues.

The genes are TRBV7-9 and TRBJ1-5, with 10 bases fitting TRBD1. The CDR3 totals 15 residues. The trim removed 5 bases at V and 5 bases at J, leaving 6 bases unmatched. Germline V gives CDR1 SEHNR, CDR2 FQNEAQ (reference sequence). CDR3 in amino acids: CASSGQGGVHQPQHF. As DNA, the CDR3 is TGTGCCAGCAGCGGACAGGGGGGTGTTCATCAGCCCCAGCATTTT.

The chain is built from TRBV7-3 and TRBJ2-1, with 9 bases identical to TRBD2. V lost 5 bases, J lost 6 bases, and 5 bases stayed unmatched. Germline assignment: CDR1 SGHTA and CDR2 FQGTGA. The CDR3 totals 14 residues. Here the CDR3 DNA reads TGTGCCAGCAGCCCTTTAGCGGGAGTCAATGAGCAGTTCTTC. Protein sequence: CASSPLAGVNEQFF.

In this sample, this clone turned up many times. CDR3 DNA: TGTGCCAGCAGCTTGGTGGATGTCCCAGAGACCCAGTACTTC. Its protein is CASSLVDVPETQYF. V and J are TRBV5-4 and TRBJ2-5; D is unclear. The V end lost 0 bases, the J end lost 4 bases, and 10 bases lay between the germline ends. The length of the CDR3 is 14 residues. Germline-derived CDR1 and CDR2 are SGHNT and YYREEE (reference sequence).